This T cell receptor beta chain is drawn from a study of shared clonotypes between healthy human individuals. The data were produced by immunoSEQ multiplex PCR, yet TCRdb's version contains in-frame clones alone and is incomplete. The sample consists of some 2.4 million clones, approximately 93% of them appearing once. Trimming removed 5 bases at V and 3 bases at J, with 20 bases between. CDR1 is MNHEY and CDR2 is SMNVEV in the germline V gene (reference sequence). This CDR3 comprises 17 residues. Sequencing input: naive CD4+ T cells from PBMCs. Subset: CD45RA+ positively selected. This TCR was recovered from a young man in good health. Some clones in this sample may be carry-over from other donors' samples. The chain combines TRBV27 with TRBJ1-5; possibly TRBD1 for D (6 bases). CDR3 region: CASSPLTNNRDNQPQHF. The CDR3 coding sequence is TGTGCCAGCAGTCCCCTCACCAACAACAGGGACAATCAGCCCCAGCATTTT.